A few counts support the clone carrying this T cell receptor beta chain. Antigen specificity is unknown. Germline CDR1 MNHNS, CDR2 SASEGT. The V end lost 7 bases, the J end lost 4 bases, and 11 bases lay between the germline ends. CDR3 length equals 13 residues. These data originate in a study of cytomegalovirus exposure and HLA in healthy donors. PCR amplification relied on 60 Vbeta primers (plus 13 Jbeta primers). Generated by immunoSEQ multiplex PCR, the TCRdb table keeps only in-frame clones and is missing some. This sample has fewer than 200,000 clones, with less than 90% found just once. Findings of the study overall: Most TCRs appeared rarely, but some public TCRs recurred in many donors. Earlier analysis looked at TCR beta V segments, and most were productive about 90% or about 30% of the time. No immune exposure information besides CMV serostatus was available.

Sequencing was carried out using PBMCs. The clonotype comes from a woman aged 50 to 60 in good health and CMV-seropositive. This chain links TRBV6-1 with TRBJ2-1; possibly TRBD1 for D (5 bases). CDR3 sequence: CASNDGQYNEQFF. CDR3 nucleotides: TGTGCCAGCAACGACGGACAATACAATGAGCAGTTCTTC.